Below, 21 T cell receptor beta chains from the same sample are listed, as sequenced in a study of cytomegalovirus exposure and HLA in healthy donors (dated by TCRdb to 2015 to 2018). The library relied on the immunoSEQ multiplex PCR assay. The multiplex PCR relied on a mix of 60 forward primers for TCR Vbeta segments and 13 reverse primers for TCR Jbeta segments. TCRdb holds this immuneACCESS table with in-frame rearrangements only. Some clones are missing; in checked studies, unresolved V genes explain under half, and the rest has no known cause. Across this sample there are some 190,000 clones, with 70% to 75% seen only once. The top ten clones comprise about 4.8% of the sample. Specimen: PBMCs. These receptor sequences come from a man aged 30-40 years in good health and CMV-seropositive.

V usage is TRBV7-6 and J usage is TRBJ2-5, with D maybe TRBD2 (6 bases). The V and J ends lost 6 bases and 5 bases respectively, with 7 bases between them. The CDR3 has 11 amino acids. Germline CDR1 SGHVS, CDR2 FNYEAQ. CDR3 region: CASRGGETQYF. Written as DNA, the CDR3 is TGTGCCAGCAGGGGAGGCGAGACCCAGTACTTC.

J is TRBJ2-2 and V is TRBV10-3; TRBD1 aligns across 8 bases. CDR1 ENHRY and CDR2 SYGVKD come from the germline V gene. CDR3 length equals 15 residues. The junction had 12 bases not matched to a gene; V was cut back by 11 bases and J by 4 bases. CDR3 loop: CASRGQAARTGELFF. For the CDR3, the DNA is TGTGCCTCTAGGGGACAGGCCGCCCGCACCGGGGAGCTGTTTTTT.

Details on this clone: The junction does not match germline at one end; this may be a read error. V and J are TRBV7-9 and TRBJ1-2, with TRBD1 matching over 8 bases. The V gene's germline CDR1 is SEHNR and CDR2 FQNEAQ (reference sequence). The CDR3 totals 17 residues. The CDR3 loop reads CSSSLSGTGGVSYGYTF. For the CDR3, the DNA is TGTTCCAGCAGCTTATCAGGGACAGGAGGGGTATCCTATGGCTACACCTTC.

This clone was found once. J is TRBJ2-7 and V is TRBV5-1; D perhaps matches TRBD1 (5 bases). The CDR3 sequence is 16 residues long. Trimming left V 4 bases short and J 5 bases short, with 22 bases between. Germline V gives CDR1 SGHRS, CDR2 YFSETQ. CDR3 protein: CASSSHSTDYGDEQYF. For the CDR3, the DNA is TGCGCCAGCAGCAGCCATTCGACAGATTATGGCGACGAGCAGTACTTC.

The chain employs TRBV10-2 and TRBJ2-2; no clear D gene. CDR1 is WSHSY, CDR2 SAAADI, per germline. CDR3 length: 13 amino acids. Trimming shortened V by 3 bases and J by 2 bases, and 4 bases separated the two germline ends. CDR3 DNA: TGCGCCAGCAGTGATGGCAACACCGGGGAGCTGTTTTTT. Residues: CASSDGNTGELFF.

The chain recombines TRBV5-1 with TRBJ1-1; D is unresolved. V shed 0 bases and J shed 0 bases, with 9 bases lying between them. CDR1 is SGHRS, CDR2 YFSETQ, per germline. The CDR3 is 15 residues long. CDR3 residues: CASSLGYTLNTEAFF. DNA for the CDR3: TGCGCCAGCAGCTTGGGATACACCTTGAACACTGAAGCTTTCTTT. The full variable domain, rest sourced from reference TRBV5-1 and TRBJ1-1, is KAGVTQTPRYLIKTRGQQVTLSCSPISGHRSVSWYQQTPGQGLQFLFEYFSETQRNKGNFPGRFSGRQFSNSRSEMNVSTLELGDSALYLCASSLGYTLNTEAFFGQGTRLTVV.

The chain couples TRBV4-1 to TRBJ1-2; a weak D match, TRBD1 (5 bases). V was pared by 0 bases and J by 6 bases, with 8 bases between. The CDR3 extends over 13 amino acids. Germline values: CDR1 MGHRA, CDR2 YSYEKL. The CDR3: CASSQEARDGYTF. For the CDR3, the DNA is TGCGCCAGCAGCCAAGAGGCCAGGGATGGCTACACCTTC.

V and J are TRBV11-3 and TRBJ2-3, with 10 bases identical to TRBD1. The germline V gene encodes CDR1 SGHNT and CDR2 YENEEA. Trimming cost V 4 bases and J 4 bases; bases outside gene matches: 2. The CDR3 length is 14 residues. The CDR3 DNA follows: TGTGCCAGCAGCTCCGGACAGGGGGCAGATACGCAGTATTTT. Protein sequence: CASSSGQGADTQYF.

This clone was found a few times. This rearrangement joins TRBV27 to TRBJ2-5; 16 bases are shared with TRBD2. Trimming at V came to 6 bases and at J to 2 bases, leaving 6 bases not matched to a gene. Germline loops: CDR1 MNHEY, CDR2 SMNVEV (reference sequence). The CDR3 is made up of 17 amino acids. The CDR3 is CASSGTSGRDHQETQYF. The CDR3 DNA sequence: TGTGCCAGCAGCGGGACTAGCGGGAGGGATCATCAAGAGACCCAGTACTTC.

Written as DNA, the CDR3 is TGTGCCAACCCCGGACAGGGCGCGAACGAGCAGTACTTC. This gives the protein CANPGQGANEQYF. The rearrangement joins TRBV6-4 to TRBJ2-7; 8 bases fit TRBD1. V trimming: 10 bases; J trimming: 5 bases; junction bases outside the gene matches: 10. The CDR3 is 13 residues long. Germline values: CDR1 MRHNA, CDR2 SNTAGT.

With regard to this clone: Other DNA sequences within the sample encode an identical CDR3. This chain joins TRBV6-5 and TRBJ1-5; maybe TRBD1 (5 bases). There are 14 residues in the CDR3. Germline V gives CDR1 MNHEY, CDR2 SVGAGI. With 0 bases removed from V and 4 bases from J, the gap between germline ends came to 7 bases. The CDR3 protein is CASSYSGGNQPQHF. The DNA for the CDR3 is TGTGCCAGCAGTTACTCGGGGGGGAATCAGCCCCAGCATTTT.

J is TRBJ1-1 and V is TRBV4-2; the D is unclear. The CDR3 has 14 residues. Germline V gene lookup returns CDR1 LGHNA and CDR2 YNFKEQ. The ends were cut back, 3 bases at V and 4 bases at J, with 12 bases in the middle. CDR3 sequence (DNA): TGTGCCAGCAGCCAGGGAGATTGGGTCACTGAAGCTTTCTTT. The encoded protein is CASSQGDWVTEAFF.

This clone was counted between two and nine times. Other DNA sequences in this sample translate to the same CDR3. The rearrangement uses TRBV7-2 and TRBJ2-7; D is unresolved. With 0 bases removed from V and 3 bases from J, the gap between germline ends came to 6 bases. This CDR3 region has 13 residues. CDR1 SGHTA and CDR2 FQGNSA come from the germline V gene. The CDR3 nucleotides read TGTGCCAGCAGCTTAGCGCGAGACTACGAGCAGTACTTC. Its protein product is CASSLARDYEQYF. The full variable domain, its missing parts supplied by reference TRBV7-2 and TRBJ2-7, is GAGVSQSPSNKVTEKGKDVELRCDPISGHTALYWYRQSLGQGLEFLIYFQGNSAPDKSGLPSDRFSAERTGGSVSTLTIQRTQQEDSAVYLCASSLARDYEQYFGPGTRLTVT.

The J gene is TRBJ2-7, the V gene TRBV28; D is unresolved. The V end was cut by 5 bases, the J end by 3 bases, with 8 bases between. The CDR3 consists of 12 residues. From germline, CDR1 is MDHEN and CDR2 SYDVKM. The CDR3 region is CASSILNYEQYF. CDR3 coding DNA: TGTGCCAGCAGTATTTTAAACTACGAGCAGTACTTC.

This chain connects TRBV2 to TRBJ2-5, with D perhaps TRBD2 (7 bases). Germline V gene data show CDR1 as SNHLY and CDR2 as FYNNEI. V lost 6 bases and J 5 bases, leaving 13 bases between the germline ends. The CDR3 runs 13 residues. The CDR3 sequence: CASRKGGVETQYF. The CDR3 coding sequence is TGTGCCAGCAGAAAGGGGGGGGTCGAGACCCAGTACTTC.

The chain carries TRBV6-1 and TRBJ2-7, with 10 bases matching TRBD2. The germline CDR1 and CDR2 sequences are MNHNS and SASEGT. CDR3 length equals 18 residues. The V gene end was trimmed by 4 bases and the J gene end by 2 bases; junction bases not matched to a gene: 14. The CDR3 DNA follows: TGTGCCAGCAGTGGCTACCAGCGGGGGGGCGGAGATACCTACGAGCAGTACTTC. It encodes CASSGYQRGGGDTYEQYF.

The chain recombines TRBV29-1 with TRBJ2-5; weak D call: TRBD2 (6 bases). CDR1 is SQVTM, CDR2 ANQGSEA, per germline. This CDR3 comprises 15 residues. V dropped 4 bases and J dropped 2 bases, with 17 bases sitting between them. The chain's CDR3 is CSVGGGTGPQETQYF. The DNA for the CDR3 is TGCAGCGTTGGAGGCGGGACGGGACCTCAAGAGACCCAGTACTTC.

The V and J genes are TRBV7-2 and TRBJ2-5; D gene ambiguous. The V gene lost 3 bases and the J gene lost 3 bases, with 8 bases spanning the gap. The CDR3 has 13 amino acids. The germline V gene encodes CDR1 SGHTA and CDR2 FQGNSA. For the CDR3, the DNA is TGTGCCAGCAGCTTTAGACAAGAAGAGACCCAGTACTTC. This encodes CASSFRQEETQYF. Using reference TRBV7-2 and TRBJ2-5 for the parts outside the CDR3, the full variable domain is GAGVSQSPSNKVTEKGKDVELRCDPISGHTALYWYRQSLGQGLEFLIYFQGNSAPDKSGLPSDRFSAERTGGSVSTLTIQRTQQEDSAVYLCASSFRQEETQYFGPGTRLLVL.

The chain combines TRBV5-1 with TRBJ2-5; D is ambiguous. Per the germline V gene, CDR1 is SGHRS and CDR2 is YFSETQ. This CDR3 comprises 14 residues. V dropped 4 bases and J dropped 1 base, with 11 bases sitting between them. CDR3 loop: CASSILTSQETQYF. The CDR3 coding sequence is TGCGCCAGCAGCATACTTACTTCCCAAGAGACCCAGTACTTC. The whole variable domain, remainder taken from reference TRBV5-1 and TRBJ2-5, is KAGVTQTPRYLIKTRGQQVTLSCSPISGHRSVSWYQQTPGQGLQFLFEYFSETQRNKGNFPGRFSGRQFSNSRSEMNVSTLELGDSALYLCASSILTSQETQYFGPGTRLLVL.

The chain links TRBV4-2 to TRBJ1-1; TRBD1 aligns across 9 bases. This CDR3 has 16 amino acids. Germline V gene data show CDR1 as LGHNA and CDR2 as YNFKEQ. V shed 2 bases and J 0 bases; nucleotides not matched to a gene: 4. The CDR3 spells CASSQQTGGVNTEAFF. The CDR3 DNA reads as TGTGCCAGCAGCCAACAGACAGGGGGGGTGAACACTGAAGCTTTCTTT.

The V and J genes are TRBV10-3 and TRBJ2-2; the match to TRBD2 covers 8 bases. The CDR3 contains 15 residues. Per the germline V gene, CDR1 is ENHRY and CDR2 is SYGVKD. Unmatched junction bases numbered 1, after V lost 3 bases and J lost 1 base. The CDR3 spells CAISDSGGNTGELFF. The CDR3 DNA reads TGTGCCATCAGTGACAGCGGGGGGAACACCGGGGAGCTGTTTTTT.